This T cell receptor (beta chain) was recorded in a study of T cells in narcolepsy. Study-level results: HCRT-specific and TRIB2-specific autoreactive clonotypes appeared among same-patient CSF and blood CD4+ clonotypes.

In its sample, this clone was seen a few times. Antigen: not known. This CDR3 spans 15 amino acids. Trimming removed 1 base at V and 5 bases at J, with 14 bases between. The germline gives CDR1 LNHDA, CDR2 SQIVND (reference sequence). Repertoires were generated with immunoSEQ multiplex PCR, while TCRdb's copy carries only in-frame clones and drops some. Among tens of thousands of clones listed, roughly 84% were seen once. This rearrangement joins TRBV19 to TRBJ1-2; a possible D gene is TRBD1 (5 bases). The sequence was collected from a human donor with narcolepsy. The specimen sequenced was CD45RA- memory CD4+ T cells from PBMCs. In nucleotides, the CDR3 is TGTGCCAGTAGTATAGGGGGCCACACCTTATATGGCTACACCTTC. Its translation: CASSIGGHTLYGYTF.